The 29 T cell receptor beta chains below come from one sample, sequenced in a study of T cell responses to AZD1222 COVID-19 vaccine. The data were produced by immunoSEQ multiplex PCR, yet TCRdb's version contains in-frame clones alone and is incomplete. Here the sample spans 75,000 to 100,000 clones, around 89% being singletons. Specimen: peripheral blood, collected on day 0 of AZD1222 vaccination. The receptors here all came from an adult in good health.

V and J are TRBV6-2 or TRBV6-3 and TRBJ1-2; D perhaps matches TRBD1 (6 bases). CDR3 size: 16 residues. CDR1 is MNHEY and CDR2 is SVGEGT in the germline V gene. The ends were cut back, 6 bases at V and 2 bases at J, with 19 bases in the middle. CDR3 loop: CASSVVGRGPNYGYTF. CDR3 in DNA: TGTGCCAGCAGCGTCGTAGGCAGGGGACCCAACTATGGCTACACCTTC.

The gene calls are TRBV5-6 and TRBJ2-3; no definite D call. The V gene lost 0 bases and the J gene lost 6 bases, with 5 bases spanning the gap. Germline CDR1 and CDR2: SGHDT and YYEEEE. The CDR3 covers 12 residues. The CDR3 nucleotides read TGTGCCAGCAGCTTGGAATGGGATACGCAGTATTTT. It codes for CASSLEWDTQYF.

The CDR3 here is CASSLGGVGWAFF. The CDR3 DNA is TGTGCCAGCAGCTTAGGGGGGGTTGGTTGGGCTTTCTTT. The V gene is TRBV7-2, the J gene TRBJ1-1, with D possibly TRBD1 on 5 matching bases. The CDR3 is 13 residues long. Deletions cut 1 base from V and 11 bases from J, with 14 bases between. Germline loops: CDR1 SGHTA, CDR2 FQGNSA. Together with reference TRBV7-2 and TRBJ1-1, the CDR3 gives the full variable domain: GAGVSQSPSNKVTEKGKDVELRCDPISGHTALYWYRQSLGQGLEFLIYFQGNSAPDKSGLPSDRFSAERTGGSVSTLTIQRTQQEDSAVYLCASSLGGVGWAFFGQGTRLTVV.

CDR3: CASSRPGLTCEF. The CDR3 DNA follows: TGTGCCAGCAGCAGACCGGGTCTGACCTGTGAATTT. This chain links TRBV21-1 with TRBJ2-3; TRBD2 is the table's D call, not checked against the DNA. TRBV21-1 is recorded as a pseudogene. This CDR3 is built from 12 residues.

The chain links TRBV4-1 to TRBJ2-7; TRBD1 agrees at 8 bases. Trimming cost V 5 bases and J 7 bases; bases outside gene matches: 16. In germline, CDR1 is MGHRA, CDR2 YSYEKL. The CDR3 totals 16 residues. The CDR3 nucleotides read TGCGCCAGCAGCACAGGGGGATTGGACCCTACCTGGGAGCAGTACTTC. Translation gives CASSTGGLDPTWEQYF.

Comment on this clone: The sample carries other DNA sequences with the same CDR3. The CDR3 protein is CASSPTGNYGYTF. CDR3 DNA sequence: TGTGCCAGCAGCCCGACAGGGAACTATGGCTACACCTTC. V and J are TRBV7-3 and TRBJ1-2; 7 positions agree with TRBD1. Germline CDR1 reads SGHTA; CDR2 reads FQGTGA. The CDR3 is 13 amino acids. V lost 5 bases and J lost 2; bases outside the gene matches: 2.

V usage is TRBV11-3 and J usage is TRBJ1-1; maybe TRBD1 (6 bases). V was cut by 4 bases and J by 1 base, with 7 bases left in between. The CDR3 has 13 residues. Germline V CDR1 and CDR2: SGHNT, YENEEA. CDR3 residues: CASSSQGNTEAFF. DNA of the CDR3: TGTGCCAGCAGCTCACAGGGGAACACTGAAGCTTTCTTT.

The rearrangement joins TRBV2 to TRBJ2-5; 7 bases map to TRBD1. J gave up 1 base and V 4 bases, and 0 bases lay outside the gene matches. This CDR3 contains 13 residues. Germline CDR1 reads SNHLY; CDR2 reads FYNNEI. The CDR3 DNA follows: TGTGCCAGCAGTGGGGACAGCCAAGAGACCCAGTACTTC. Translation gives CASSGDSQETQYF.

V is TRBV6-5 and J is TRBJ1-2; D gene unclear. The CDR3 covers 15 residues. The germline V gene has CDR1 MNHEY and CDR2 SVGAGI. Trimming pared 3 bases from V and 2 bases from J, leaving 13 bases between. CDR3 coding DNA: TGTGCCAGCAGTTATGGCTCGGCAGACAACTATGGCTACACCTTC. Its protein product is CASSYGSADNYGYTF.

V is TRBV18 and J is TRBJ1-2, with TRBD1 identical over 8 bases. The V gene end was trimmed by 5 bases and the J gene end by 3 bases; junction bases not matched to a gene: 2. The CDR3 contains 13 residues. Germline assignment: CDR1 KGHSH and CDR2 LQKENI. CDR3 loop: CASSSDRDYGYTF. For the CDR3, the DNA is TGTGCCAGCTCATCGGACAGGGACTATGGCTACACCTTC.

The CDR3 reads CASSKVLGDNGYTF. CDR3 sequence (DNA): TGTGCCAGCAGCAAAGTTCTAGGGGATAATGGCTACACCTTC. The chain is built from TRBV3-1 (or the pseudogene TRBV3-2) and TRBJ1-2, with D perhaps TRBD1 (5 bases). This CDR3 has 14 amino acids. CDR1 is LGHDT, CDR2 YNNKEL, per germline (reference sequence). The V and J ends lost 5 bases and 6 bases respectively, with 16 bases between them.

DNA for the CDR3: TGTGCCAGCAGCTTGGAAGACAGGGTGACCGGAAACACCATATATTTT. As protein: CASSLEDRVTGNTIYF. The V and J genes are TRBV5-6 and TRBJ1-3, with 7 bases aligning to TRBD1. Looked up from germline, CDR1 is SGHDT and CDR2 is YYEEEE. CDR3 length equals 16 residues. J lost 4 bases, V lost 0 bases, and 7 bases had no gene match.

The chain carries TRBV9 and TRBJ2-1; 13 nucleotides match TRBD2. Germline V gene sequence: CDR1 SGDLS, CDR2 YYNGEE. The CDR3 runs to 18 residues. V shed 4 bases, J shed 3 bases, and the junction held 10 bases outside the gene matches. CDR3 in amino acids: CASSPTSGGARVYNEQFF. CDR3 in DNA: TGTGCCAGCAGCCCTACTAGCGGGGGGGCCCGCGTCTACAATGAGCAGTTCTTC.

V gene TRBV19 combines with J gene TRBJ1-1; the D gene is possibly TRBD1 (5 bases). CDR3 size: 15 residues. Trimming removed 10 bases from V and 0 bases from J, with 18 bases in between. CDR1 and CDR2 from the germline V gene are LNHDA and SQIVND (reference sequence). Written as DNA, the CDR3 is TGTGCCATCAAAGGGGAGCGGGGAATGAACACTGAAGCTTTCTTT. This sequence encodes CAIKGERGMNTEAFF.

The genes are TRBV9 and TRBJ2-1, with 13 bases matching TRBD2. This CDR3 contains 19 residues. V shed 0 bases and J 4 bases; nucleotides not matched to a gene: 10. Looked up from germline, CDR1 is SGDLS and CDR2 is YYNGEE. This CDR3 is CASSVGGGPGLAGYNEQFF. In DNA form, the CDR3 reads TGTGCCAGCAGCGTAGGGGGCGGACCGGGACTAGCGGGATACAATGAGCAGTTCTTC.

The chain has TRBV5-1 and TRBJ2-7; 7 bases match TRBD1. The CDR3 consists of 13 residues. J lost 3 bases, V lost 3 bases, and 3 bases had no gene match. Germline CDR1 is SGHRS and CDR2 is YFSETQ. In DNA, the CDR3 is TGCGCCAGCAGCTCCGACAGGGACTACGAGCAGTACTTC. As protein: CASSSDRDYEQYF.

The chain couples TRBV11-2 to TRBJ1-4; 7 bases line up with TRBD1. Looked up from germline, CDR1 is SGHAT and CDR2 is FQNNGV. V shed 2 bases and J 0 bases; nucleotides not matched to a gene: 9. This CDR3 comprises 18 residues. Here the CDR3 reads CASSLRSRQGSTNEKLFF. The DNA of the CDR3 is TGTGCCAGCAGCTTACGAAGCCGACAGGGATCAACTAATGAAAAACTGTTTTTT.

The chain recombines TRBV4-1 with TRBJ2-1; the match to TRBD2 covers 7 bases. Looked up from germline, CDR1 is MGHRA and CDR2 is YSYEKL. V lost 1 base, J lost 1 base, and 7 bases stayed unmatched. The CDR3 has 17 residues. CDR3 region: CASSQALRGFSYNEQFF. As DNA, the CDR3 is TGCGCCAGCAGCCAAGCTCTGCGGGGGTTTTCCTACAATGAGCAGTTCTTC.

The chain links TRBV6-5 to TRBJ1-4, with D possibly matching TRBD1 (5 bases). The ends were cut back, 5 bases at V and 4 bases at J, with 14 bases in the middle. The V gene's germline CDR1 is MNHEY and CDR2 SVGAGI. This CDR3 spans 15 amino acids. The CDR3 DNA reads TGTGCCAGCAGTCCCCAGGGTGGGCTTAATGAAAAACTGTTTTTT. Its protein is CASSPQGGLNEKLFF.

The chain recombines TRBV28 with TRBJ1-5; D not certain. V was trimmed by 1 base and J by 7 bases, leaving 11 bases between them. Germline V gene lookup returns CDR1 MDHEN and CDR2 SYDVKM. The CDR3 sequence is 14 residues long. CDR3 in amino acids: CASSLSRVGQPQHF. Here the CDR3 DNA reads TGTGCCAGCAGTTTATCTCGTGTTGGACAGCCCCAGCATTTT.

This clone was recorded only once. This chain uses TRBV7-9 with TRBJ2-7; a weak D match, TRBD1 (6 bases). Trimming removed 1 base from V and 0 bases from J, with 10 bases in between. CDR3 size: 15 residues. Germline V gives CDR1 SEHNR, CDR2 FQNEAQ (reference sequence). The CDR3 region has the DNA TGTGCCAGCAGCTTAGAGAGGGGGATCTCCTACGAGCAGTACTTC. It codes for CASSLERGISYEQYF.

The chain carries TRBV7-9 and TRBJ1-2; 7 bases are shared with TRBD1. This CDR3 has 14 residues. With V trimmed by 5 bases and J by 8 bases, 11 bases remained unmatched. CDR1 is SEHNR, CDR2 FQNEAQ, per germline (reference sequence). The CDR3 DNA sequence: TGTGCCAGCAGCATCGGACAGGCCTCATGGGGCTACACCTTC. This gives the protein CASSIGQASWGYTF.

V and J are TRBV6-5 and TRBJ1-6; 7 bases are a match to TRBD1. Germline CDR1 and CDR2: MNHEY and SVGAGI. Trimming took 2 bases from V and 0 from J; bases not matched to a gene: 1. The CDR3 length is 16 residues. CDR3 sequence reads: CASSYRDSSYNSPLHF. The CDR3 coding sequence is TGTGCCAGCAGTTACAGGGACAGCTCCTATAATTCACCCCTCCACTTT.

V usage is TRBV9 and J usage is TRBJ2-1; 12 positions match TRBD2. Germline V lookup: CDR1 SGDLS, CDR2 YYNGEE. V lost 4 bases, J lost 3 bases, and 2 bases stayed unmatched. This CDR3 has 15 residues. The CDR3 sequence: CASSPGLAGYNEQFF. The CDR3 bases are TGTGCCAGCAGCCCGGGACTAGCGGGCTACAATGAGCAGTTCTTC.

This chain joins TRBV10-3 and TRBJ2-1, with no clear D. V lost 3 bases and J 6 bases, leaving 6 bases between the germline ends. CDR1 is ENHRY and CDR2 is SYGVKD in the germline V gene. CDR3 length: 12 residues. In DNA, the CDR3 is TGTGCCATCAGTGATATCTCCAATGAGCAGTTCTTC. Protein: CAISDISNEQFF.

The chain carries TRBV11-2 and TRBJ2-1; either TRBD1 or TRBD2 may supply D (6 bases each). The CDR3 runs to 12 residues. V was cut by 8 bases and J by 9 bases, with 14 bases left in between. Looked up from germline, CDR1 is SGHAT and CDR2 is FQNNGV. CDR3 protein: CASRGPGGEQFF. CDR3 bases: TGTGCCAGCCGGGGGCCCGGGGGTGAGCAGTTCTTC.

The gene calls are TRBV7-9 and TRBJ1-2, with 8 bases matching TRBD1. Germline CDR1 and CDR2: SEHNR and FQNEAQ (reference sequence). The trim removed 5 bases at V and 4 bases at J, leaving 6 bases unmatched. The CDR3 is 14 residues long. CDR3 DNA: TGTGCCAGCAGCAACGGACAGGGTGGCTATGGCTACACCTTC. The encoded protein is CASSNGQGGYGYTF.

This clone was observed once. The gene calls are TRBV11-2 and TRBJ2-1; no reliable D call. The CDR3 is 14 amino acids. Germline lookup yields CDR1 SGHAT and CDR2 FQNNGV. V gave up 5 bases and J gave up 3 bases, with 11 bases separating them. CDR3 sequence (DNA): TGTGCCAGCAGCCCTGGAAGACACTACAATGAGCAGTTCTTC. Its protein product is CASSPGRHYNEQFF.

The J gene is TRBJ2-3, the V gene TRBV4-1; D remains ambiguous. V dropped 4 bases and J dropped 0 bases, with 2 bases sitting between them. This CDR3 contains 12 residues. In germline, CDR1 is MGHRA, CDR2 YSYEKL. The CDR3 sequence: CASSLSTDTQYF. The CDR3 DNA reads as TGCGCCAGCAGCCTCAGCACAGATACGCAGTATTTT.